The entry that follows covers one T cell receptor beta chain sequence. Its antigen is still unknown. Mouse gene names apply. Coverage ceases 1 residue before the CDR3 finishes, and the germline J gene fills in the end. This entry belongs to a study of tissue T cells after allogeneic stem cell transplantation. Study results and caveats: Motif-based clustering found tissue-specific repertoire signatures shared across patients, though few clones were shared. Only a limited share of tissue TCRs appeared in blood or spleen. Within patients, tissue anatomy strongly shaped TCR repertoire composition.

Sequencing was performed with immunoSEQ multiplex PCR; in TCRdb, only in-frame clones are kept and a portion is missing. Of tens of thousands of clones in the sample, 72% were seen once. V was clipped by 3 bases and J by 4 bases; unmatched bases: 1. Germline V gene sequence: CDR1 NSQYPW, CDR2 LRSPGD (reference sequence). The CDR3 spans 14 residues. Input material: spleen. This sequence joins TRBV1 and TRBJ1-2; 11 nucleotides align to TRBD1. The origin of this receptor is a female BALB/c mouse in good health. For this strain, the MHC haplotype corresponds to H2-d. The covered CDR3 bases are TGCACCTGCAGTGCCGGGACAGGGGGCTCCGACTACACC. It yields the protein CTCSAGTGGSDYT. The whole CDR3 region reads CTCSAGTGGSDYTF.